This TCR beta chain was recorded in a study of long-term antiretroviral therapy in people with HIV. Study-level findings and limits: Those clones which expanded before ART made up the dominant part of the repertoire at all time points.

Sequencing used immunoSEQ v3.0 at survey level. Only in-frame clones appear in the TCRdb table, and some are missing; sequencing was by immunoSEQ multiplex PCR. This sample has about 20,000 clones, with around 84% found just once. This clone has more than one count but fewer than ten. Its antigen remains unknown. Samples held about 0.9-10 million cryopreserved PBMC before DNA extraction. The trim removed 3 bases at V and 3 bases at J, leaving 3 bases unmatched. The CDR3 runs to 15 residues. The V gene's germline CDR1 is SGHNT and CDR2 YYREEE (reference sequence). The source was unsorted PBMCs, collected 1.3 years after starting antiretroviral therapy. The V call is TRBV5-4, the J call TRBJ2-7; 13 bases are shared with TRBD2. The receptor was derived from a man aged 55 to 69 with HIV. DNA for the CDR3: TGTGCCAGCAGCTCCGGGACTAGCGGGAACTACGAGCAGTACTTC. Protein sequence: CASSSGTSGNYEQYF.